This passage covers 8 T cell receptor beta chains from one sample sequenced in a study of CD8 T cells in Susac syndrome. Random hexamers were used to reverse transcribe the RNA input (about 0.5 to 1 ug). MiXCR, run by TCRdb on the immunoSEQ multiplex PCR reads, gives a single entry per CDR3 protein. This sample has around 180,000 distinct CDR3 sequences, with around 95% found just once. The sequenced sample consisted of CD4+ T cells from PBMCs. Receptors were obtained from a human donor with multiple sclerosis.

The gene calls are TRBV3-1 and TRBJ2-3, with a tentative D call TRBD2 (5 bases). V was trimmed by 4 bases and J by 1 base, leaving 9 bases between them. The CDR3 totals 14 residues. The germline V gene has CDR1 LGHDT and CDR2 YNNKEL (reference sequence). CDR3 protein: CASSPSGGTDTQYF. CDR3 sequence (DNA): TGTGCCAGCAGCCCGTCCGGGGGCACAGATACGCAGTATTTT.

This chain uses TRBV30 with TRBJ2-3, with D perhaps being TRBD1 or TRBD2 (6 bases each). The length of the CDR3 is 13 residues. The V gene's germline CDR1 is GTSNPN and CDR2 SVGIG (reference sequence). V was cut by 4 bases and J by 5 bases, with 13 bases left in between. The CDR3 here is CAWTRGHGDTQYF. CDR3 in DNA: TGTGCCTGGACCCGGGGGCATGGAGATACGCAGTATTTT.

This chain connects TRBV5-1 to TRBJ2-2; a weak D match, TRBD1 (6 bases). The CDR3 has 14 residues. Germline CDR1 and CDR2: SGHRS and YFSETQ. Trimming took 2 bases from V and 5 from J, leaving 10 bases between them. The CDR3 nucleotides read TGCGCCAGCAGCTTAACACAGGGTACCGGGGAGCTGTTTTTT. Amino acid sequence: CASSLTQGTGELFF. Full variable domain (missing parts from reference TRBV5-1 and TRBJ2-2): KAGVTQTPRYLIKTRGQQVTLSCSPISGHRSVSWYQQTPGQGLQFLFEYFSETQRNKGNFPGRFSGRQFSNSRSEMNVSTLELGDSALYLCASSLTQGTGELFFGEGSRLTVL.

This clonotype was found once. This chain joins TRBV29-1 and TRBJ2-7; D possibly corresponds to TRBD2 (6 bases). The germline gives CDR1 SQVTM, CDR2 ANQGSEA. This CDR3 has 12 residues. Trimming stripped 5 bases from V and 6 bases from J, with 14 bases between. Here the CDR3 DNA reads TGCAGCGTTCGAGCCCGGGGGTCCGAGCAGTACTTC. It specifies CSVRARGSEQYF.

The chain uses TRBV27 and TRBJ2-5; D possibly corresponds to TRBD2 (5 bases). The CDR3 loop spans 16 amino acids. Germline CDR1 and CDR2: MNHEY and SMNVEV (reference sequence). Trimming shortened V by 0 bases and J by 2 bases, and 13 bases separated the two germline ends. The CDR3 bases are TGTGCCAGCAGTTTATCCTTACGGACTTATCAAGAGACCCAGTACTTC. Encoded protein: CASSLSLRTYQETQYF.

V usage is TRBV7-9 and J usage is TRBJ2-3, with 8 bases matching TRBD2. J lost 1 base, V lost 5 bases, and 5 bases had no gene match. There are 15 residues in the CDR3. Germline CDR1 and CDR2: SEHNR and FQNEAQ (reference sequence). CDR3 sequence: CASSLQAGGTDTQYF. The CDR3 nucleotides are TGTGCCAGCAGCCTTCAAGCGGGGGGCACAGATACGCAGTATTTT.

Written as DNA, the CDR3 is TGTGCCAGCAGCCAGGGAGCCTATAATTCACCCCTCCACTTT. Its translation: CASSQGAYNSPLHF. The J gene is TRBJ1-6, the V gene TRBV12-3 or TRBV12-4; possibly TRBD1 for D (5 bases). This CDR3 has 14 amino acids. V was cut by 6 bases and J by 2 bases, with 8 bases left in between.

The chain links TRBV30 to TRBJ1-2, with D perhaps TRBD1 (5 bases). The CDR3 is 13 amino acids. The V and J ends lost 0 bases and 10 bases respectively, with 15 bases between them. Germline values: CDR1 GTSNPN, CDR2 SVGIG (reference sequence). Written as DNA, the CDR3 is TGTGCCTGGAGTGTAGTGGGGCAGGGAGTCTACACCTTC. This sequence encodes CAWSVVGQGVYTF.